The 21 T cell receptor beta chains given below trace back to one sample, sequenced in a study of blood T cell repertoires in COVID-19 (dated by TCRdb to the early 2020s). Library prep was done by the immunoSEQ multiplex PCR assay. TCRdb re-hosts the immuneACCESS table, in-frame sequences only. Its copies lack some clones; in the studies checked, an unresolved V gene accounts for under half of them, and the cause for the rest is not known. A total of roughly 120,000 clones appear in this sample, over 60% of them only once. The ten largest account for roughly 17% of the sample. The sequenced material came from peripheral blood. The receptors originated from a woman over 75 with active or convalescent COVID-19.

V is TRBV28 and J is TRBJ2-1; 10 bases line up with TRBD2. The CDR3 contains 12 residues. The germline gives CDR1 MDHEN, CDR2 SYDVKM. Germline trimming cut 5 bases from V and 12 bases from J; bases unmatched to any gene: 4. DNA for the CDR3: TGTGCCAGCAGTCCTAGCGGGAGATGGCAGTTCTTC. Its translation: CASSPSGRWQFF.

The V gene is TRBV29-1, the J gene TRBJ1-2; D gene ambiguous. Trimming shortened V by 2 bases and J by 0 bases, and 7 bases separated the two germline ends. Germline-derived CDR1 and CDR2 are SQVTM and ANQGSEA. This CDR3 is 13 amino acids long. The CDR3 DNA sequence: TGCAGCGTTGAACAGGAAGCTAACTATGGCTACACCTTC. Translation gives CSVEQEANYGYTF.

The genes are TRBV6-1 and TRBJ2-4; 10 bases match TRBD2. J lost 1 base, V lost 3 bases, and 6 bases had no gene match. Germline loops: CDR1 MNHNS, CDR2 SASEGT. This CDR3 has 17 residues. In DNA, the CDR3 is TGTGCCAGCAGTGAGACCACTAGCGGGGCCGCCAAAAACATTCAGTACTTC. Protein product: CASSETTSGAAKNIQYF.

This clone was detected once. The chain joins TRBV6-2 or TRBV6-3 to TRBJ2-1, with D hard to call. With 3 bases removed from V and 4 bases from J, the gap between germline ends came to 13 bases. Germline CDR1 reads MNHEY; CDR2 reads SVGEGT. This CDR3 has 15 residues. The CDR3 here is CASSYRVSSYNEQFF. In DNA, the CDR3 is TGTGCCAGCAGTTATCGCGTCTCCTCTTACAATGAGCAGTTCTTC.

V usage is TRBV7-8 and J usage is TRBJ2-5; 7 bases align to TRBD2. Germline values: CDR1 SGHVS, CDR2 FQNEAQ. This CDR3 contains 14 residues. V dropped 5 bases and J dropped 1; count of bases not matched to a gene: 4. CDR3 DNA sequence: TGTGCCAGCAGCATCCGGACTAGCCAAGAGACCCAGTACTTC. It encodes CASSIRTSQETQYF. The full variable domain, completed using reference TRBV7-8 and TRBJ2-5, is GAGVSQSPRYKVAKRGQDVALRCDPISGHVSLFWYQQALGQGPEFLTYFQNEAQLDKSGLPSDRFFAERPEGSVSTLKIQRTQQEDSAVYLCASSIRTSQETQYFGPGTRLLVL.

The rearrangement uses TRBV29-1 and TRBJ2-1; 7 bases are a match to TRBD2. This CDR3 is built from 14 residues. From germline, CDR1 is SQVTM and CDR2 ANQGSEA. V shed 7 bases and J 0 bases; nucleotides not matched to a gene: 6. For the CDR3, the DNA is TGCAGCGCTCCCAGCGGGAACTCCTACAATGAGCAGTTCTTC. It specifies CSAPSGNSYNEQFF.

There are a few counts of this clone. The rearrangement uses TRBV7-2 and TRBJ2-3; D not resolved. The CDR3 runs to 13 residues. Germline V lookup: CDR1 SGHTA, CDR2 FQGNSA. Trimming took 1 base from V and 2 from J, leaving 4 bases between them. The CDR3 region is CASSLGVTDTQYF. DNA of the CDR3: TGTGCCAGCAGCTTAGGAGTCACAGATACGCAGTATTTT.

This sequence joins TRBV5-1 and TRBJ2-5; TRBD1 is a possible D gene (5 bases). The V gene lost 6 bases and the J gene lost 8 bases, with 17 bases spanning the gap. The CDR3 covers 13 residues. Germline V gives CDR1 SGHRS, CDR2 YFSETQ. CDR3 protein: CASTLGPIQTQYF. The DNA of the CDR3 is TGCGCCAGCACATTGGGGCCTATTCAAACCCAGTACTTC.

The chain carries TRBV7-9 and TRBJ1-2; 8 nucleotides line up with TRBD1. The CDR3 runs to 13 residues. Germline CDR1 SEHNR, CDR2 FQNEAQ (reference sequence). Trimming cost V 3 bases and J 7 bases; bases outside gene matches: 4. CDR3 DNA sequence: TGTGCCAGCAGCTTTGGTCAGGGGGCTGGCTACACCTTC. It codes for CASSFGQGAGYTF. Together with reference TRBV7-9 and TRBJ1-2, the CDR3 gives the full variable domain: DTGVSQNPRHKITKRGQNVTFRCDPISEHNRLYWYRQTLGQGPEFLTYFQNEAQLEKSRLLSDRFSAERPKGSFSTLEIQRTEQGDSAMYLCASSFGQGAGYTFGSGTRLTVV.

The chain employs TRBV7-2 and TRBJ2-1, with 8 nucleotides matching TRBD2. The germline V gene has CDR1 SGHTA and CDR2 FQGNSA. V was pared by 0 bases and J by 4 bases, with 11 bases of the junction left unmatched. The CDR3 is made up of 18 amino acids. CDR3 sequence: CASSLARGPSGWYNEQFF. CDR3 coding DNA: TGTGCCAGCAGCTTAGCGAGGGGTCCTAGCGGGTGGTACAATGAGCAGTTCTTC.

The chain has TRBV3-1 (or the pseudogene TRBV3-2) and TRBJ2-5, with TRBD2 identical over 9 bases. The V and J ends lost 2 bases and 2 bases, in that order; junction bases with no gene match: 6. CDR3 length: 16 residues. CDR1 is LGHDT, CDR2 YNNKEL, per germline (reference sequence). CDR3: CASSQFLAGLQETQYF. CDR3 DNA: TGTGCCAGCAGCCAATTTCTAGCGGGGTTACAAGAGACCCAGTACTTC.

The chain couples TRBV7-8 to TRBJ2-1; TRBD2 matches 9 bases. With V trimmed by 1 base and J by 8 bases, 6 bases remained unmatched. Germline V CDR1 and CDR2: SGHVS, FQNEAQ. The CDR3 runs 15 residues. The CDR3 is CASSLVAGERDEQFF. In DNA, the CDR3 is TGTGCCAGCAGCTTAGTAGCGGGAGAGCGGGATGAGCAGTTCTTC.

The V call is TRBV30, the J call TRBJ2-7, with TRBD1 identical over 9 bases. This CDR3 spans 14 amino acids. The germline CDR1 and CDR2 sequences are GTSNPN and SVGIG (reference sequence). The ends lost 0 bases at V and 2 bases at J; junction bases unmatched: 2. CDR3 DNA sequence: TGTGCCTGGAGTGTAGGACAGGGGCCCTACGAGCAGTACTTC. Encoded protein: CAWSVGQGPYEQYF.

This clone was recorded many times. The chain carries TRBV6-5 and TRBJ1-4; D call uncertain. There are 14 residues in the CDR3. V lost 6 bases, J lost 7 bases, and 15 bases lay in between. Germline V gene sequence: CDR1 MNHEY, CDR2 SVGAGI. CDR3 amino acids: CASRIPGSIEKLFF. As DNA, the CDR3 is TGTGCCAGCAGAATACCGGGATCCATTGAAAAACTGTTTTTT.

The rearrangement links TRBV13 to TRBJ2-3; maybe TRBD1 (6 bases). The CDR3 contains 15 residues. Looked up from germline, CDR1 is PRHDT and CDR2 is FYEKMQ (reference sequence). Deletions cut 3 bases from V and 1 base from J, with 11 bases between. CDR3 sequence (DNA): TGTGCCAGCAGCTTGGGGACAACCCGCACAGATACGCAGTATTTT. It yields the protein CASSLGTTRTDTQYF.

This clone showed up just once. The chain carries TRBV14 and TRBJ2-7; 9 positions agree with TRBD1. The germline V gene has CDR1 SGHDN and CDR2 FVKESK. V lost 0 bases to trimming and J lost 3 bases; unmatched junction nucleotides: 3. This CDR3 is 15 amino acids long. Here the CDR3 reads CASSQDPDRGYEQYF. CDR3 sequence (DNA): TGTGCCAGCAGCCAAGATCCGGACAGGGGCTACGAGCAGTACTTC.

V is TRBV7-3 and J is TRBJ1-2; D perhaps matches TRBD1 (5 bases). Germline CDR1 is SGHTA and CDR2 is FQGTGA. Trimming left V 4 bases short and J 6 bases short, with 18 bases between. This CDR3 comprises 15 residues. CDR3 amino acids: CASSSGPPGSHGYTF. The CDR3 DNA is TGTGCCAGCAGCTCCGGACCCCCAGGGTCACATGGCTACACCTTC.

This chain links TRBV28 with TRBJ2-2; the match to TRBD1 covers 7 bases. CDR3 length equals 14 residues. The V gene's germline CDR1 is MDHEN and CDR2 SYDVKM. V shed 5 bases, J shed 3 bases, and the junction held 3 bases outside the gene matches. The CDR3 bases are TGTGCCAGCAGTCGACAGGGACACACCGGGGAGCTGTTTTTT. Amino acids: CASSRQGHTGELFF.

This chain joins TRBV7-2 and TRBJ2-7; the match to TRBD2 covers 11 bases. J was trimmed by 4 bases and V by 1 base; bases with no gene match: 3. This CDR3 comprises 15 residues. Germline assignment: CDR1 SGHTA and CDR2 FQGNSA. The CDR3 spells CASSLGGTSGYEQYF. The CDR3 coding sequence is TGTGCCAGCAGCTTAGGGGGGACTAGCGGATACGAGCAGTACTTC.

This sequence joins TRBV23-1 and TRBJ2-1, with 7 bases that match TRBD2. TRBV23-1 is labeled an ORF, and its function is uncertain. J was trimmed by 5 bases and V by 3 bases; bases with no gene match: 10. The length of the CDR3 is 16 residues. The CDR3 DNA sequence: TGCGCCAGCAGTCACCTGCTGAGGGCGGGGGACAATGAGCAGTTCTTC. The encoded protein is CASSHLLRAGDNEQFF.

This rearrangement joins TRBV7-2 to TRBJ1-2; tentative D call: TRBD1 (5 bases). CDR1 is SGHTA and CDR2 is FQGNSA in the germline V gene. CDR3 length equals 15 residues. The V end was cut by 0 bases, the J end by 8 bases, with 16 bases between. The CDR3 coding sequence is TGTGCCAGCAGCTTAGCGGCCCGGACATTAGGCGGCTACACCTTC. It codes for CASSLAARTLGGYTF. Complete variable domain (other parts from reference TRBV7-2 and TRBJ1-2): GAGVSQSPSNKVTEKGKDVELRCDPISGHTALYWYRQSLGQGLEFLIYFQGNSAPDKSGLPSDRFSAERTGGSVSTLTIQRTQQEDSAVYLCASSLAARTLGGYTFGSGTRLTVV.